A selection of T cell receptor beta chains follows, all from one sample in a study of early T cells in non-severe SARS-CoV-2 infection. TCRdb ran MiXCR on the 5' RACE reads and lists one entry per CDR3 protein. The sample shows approximately 73,000 distinct CDR3 sequences, around 10% of them seen only once. The source material was whole blood. These receptors were taken from an adult who was a healthcare worker with PCR-confirmed SARS-CoV-2 infection or an uninfected control (not recorded which). Both conserved end residues are part of each CDR3.

V | CDR3
TRBV3-1 | CASSHWDRPNEKLFF
TRBV12-3/TRBV12-4 | CASSYDRGLNQPQHF
TRBV20-1 | CSVGRRQETQYF
TRBV18 | CASSPTGLPSPLHF
TRBV5-1 | CASSLDASGGDRITDTQYF
TRBV6-6 | CASSYRTTNEKLFF
TRBV11-2 | CASSLASRDKKEAFF
TRBV6-5 | CASSRDRKIEKLFF
TRBV3-1 | CASSQLGLAPEQYF
TRBV12-3/TRBV12-4 | CASSPQRLGGSFF
TRBV4-3 | CASSQDPRGGANVLTF
TRBV20-1 | CSAREGANEQYF
TRBV6-5 | CASSPPGAEGYTF
TRBV27 | CASSLGQGRDNEQFF
TRBV6-1 | CASRELLKGSYNEQFF
TRBV11-3 | CASSQGGEQFF
TRBV2 | CASSSLDGSSYNEQFF
TRBV7-9 | CASSFEGAINTGELFF
TRBV27 | CASSPPGASEEAFF
TRBV29-1 | CSAETNYEQYF
TRBV2 | CASAIRDSYEQYF
TRBV19 | CASSFDPQAKNIQYF
TRBV3-1 | CASSQAKEAFF
TRBV12-3/TRBV12-4 | CASSLGRGGVGADTQYF
TRBV12-3/TRBV12-4 | CASSRTSGGVETQYF
TRBV6-6 | CASTPDRDYGYTF
TRBV12-3/TRBV12-4 | CASSLRANSPLHF
TRBV6-5 | CASSYSSPRTGQPQHF
TRBV19 | CATLGAGELFF
TRBV6-2/TRBV6-3 | CASRHTRGGLSEQFF
TRBV5-1 | CASSWDSNEQFF
TRBV2 | CASSAFTGTSYGYTF
TRBV29-1 | CSAGQGRGTGELFF
TRBV9 | CASSVGSGNTEAFF
TRBV6-1 | CASRAQGGTEAFF
TRBV5-5 | CASSLGETVSPLHF
TRBV3-1 | CASSQPTGVGGNTIYF
TRBV2 | CASSPLSANYGYTF
TRBV20-1 | CSARDPRRDSEQYF
TRBV9 | CASSVEETLGGGVDEQYF
TRBV21-1 | CASSKYVPGSNEKLFF
TRBV5-4 | CASSFDTSGNTIYF